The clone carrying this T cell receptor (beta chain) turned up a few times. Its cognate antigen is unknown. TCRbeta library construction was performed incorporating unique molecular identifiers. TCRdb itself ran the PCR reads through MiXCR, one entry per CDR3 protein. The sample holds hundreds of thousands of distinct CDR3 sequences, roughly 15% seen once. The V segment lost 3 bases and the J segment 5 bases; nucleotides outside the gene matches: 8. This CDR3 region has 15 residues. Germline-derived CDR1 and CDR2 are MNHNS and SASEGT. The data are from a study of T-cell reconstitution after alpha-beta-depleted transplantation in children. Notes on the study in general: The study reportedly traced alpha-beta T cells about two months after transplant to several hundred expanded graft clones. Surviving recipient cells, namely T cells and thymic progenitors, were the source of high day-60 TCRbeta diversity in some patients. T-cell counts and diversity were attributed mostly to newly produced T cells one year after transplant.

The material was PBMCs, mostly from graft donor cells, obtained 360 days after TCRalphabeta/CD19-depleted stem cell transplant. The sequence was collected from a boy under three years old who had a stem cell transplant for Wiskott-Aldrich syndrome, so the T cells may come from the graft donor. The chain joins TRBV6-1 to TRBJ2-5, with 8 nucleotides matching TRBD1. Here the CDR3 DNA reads TGTGCCAGCAGTGAGTCAGGACAGGGTTGGGAGACCCAGTACTTC. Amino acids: CASSESGQGWETQYF.